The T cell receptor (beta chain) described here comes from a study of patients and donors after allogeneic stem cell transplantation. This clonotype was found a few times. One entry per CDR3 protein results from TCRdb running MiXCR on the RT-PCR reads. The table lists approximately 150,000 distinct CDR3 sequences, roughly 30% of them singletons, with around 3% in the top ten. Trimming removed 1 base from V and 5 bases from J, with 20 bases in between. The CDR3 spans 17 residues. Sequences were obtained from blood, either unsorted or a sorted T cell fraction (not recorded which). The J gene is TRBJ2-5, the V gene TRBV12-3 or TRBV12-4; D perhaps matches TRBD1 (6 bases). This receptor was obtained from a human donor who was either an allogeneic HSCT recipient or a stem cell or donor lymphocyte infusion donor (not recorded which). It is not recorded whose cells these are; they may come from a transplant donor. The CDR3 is CASSLDLYVRGWETQYF. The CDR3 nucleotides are TGTGCCAGCAGTTTAGACCTCTATGTCAGGGGATGGGAGACCCAGTACTTC.